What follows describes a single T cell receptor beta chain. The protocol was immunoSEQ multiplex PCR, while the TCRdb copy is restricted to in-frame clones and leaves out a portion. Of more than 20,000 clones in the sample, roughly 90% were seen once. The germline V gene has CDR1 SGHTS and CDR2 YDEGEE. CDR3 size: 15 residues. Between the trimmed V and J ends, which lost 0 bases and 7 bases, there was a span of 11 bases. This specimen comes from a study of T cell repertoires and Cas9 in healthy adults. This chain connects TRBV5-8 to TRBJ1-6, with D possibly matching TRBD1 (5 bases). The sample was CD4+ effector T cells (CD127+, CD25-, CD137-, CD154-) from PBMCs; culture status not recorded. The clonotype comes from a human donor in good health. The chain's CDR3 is CASSLDKGSNSPLHF. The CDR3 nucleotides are TGTGCCAGCAGCTTGGACAAGGGGTCCAATTCACCCCTCCACTTT.